The clone carrying this T cell receptor (beta chain) has a handful of counts. The antigen remains undetermined. This sample was included in a study of CD8+ T cells in alopecia areata. General study points: Among the 100 top clones, expanded CD8+ clones, like scalp clonality, were significantly decreased by tofacitinib.

This sample's treatment: oral pan-JAK inhibitor, 5-10 mg twice daily. CDR1 and CDR2 (germline): SEHNR, FQNEAQ (reference sequence). V lost 3 bases to trimming and J lost 4 bases, with 3 bases between them. CDR3 length equals 11 residues. RNA was extracted and reverse transcribed into cDNA as the sequencing template. Libraries were prepared by immunoSEQ multiplex PCR; TCRdb keeps only in-frame clonotypes and omits some of them. Altogether about 140,000 clones are present, roughly four fifths being singletons, with the ten largest covering roughly 25%. The sample consisted of CD8+ T cells sorted from blood, taken at week 4, from a patient treated with tofacitinib. V usage is TRBV7-9 and J usage is TRBJ2-5, with D unresolved. This sequence was found in a human donor with alopecia areata. As DNA, the CDR3 is TGTGCCAGCAGCTTCGGAGAGACCCAGTACTTC. This encodes CASSFGETQYF.